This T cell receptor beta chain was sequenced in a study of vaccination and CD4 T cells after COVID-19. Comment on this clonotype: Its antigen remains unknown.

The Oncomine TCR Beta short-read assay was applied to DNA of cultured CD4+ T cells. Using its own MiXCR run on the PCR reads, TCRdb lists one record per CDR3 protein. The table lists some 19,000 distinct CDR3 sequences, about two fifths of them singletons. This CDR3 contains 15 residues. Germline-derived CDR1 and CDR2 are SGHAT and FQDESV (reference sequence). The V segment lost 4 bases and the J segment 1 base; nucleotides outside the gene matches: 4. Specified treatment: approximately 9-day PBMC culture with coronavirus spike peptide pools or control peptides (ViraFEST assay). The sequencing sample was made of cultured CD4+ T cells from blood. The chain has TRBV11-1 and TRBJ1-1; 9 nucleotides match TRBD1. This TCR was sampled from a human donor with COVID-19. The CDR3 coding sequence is TGTGCCAGCAGCTCACCGGGACAGGGGAACACTGAAGCTTTCTTT. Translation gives CASSSPGQGNTEAFF.